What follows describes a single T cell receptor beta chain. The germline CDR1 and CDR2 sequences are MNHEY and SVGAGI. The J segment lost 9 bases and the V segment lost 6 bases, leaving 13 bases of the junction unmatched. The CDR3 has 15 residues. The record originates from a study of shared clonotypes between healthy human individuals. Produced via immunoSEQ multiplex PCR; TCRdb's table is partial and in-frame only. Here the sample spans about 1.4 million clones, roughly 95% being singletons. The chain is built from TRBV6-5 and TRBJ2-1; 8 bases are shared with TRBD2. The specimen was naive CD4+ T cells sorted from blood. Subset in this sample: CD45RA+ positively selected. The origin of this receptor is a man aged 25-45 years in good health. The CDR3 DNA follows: TGTGCCAGCAGCCCCGGGCTAGCGGGCGCCTTTGAGCAGTTCTTC. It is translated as CASSPGLAGAFEQFF.